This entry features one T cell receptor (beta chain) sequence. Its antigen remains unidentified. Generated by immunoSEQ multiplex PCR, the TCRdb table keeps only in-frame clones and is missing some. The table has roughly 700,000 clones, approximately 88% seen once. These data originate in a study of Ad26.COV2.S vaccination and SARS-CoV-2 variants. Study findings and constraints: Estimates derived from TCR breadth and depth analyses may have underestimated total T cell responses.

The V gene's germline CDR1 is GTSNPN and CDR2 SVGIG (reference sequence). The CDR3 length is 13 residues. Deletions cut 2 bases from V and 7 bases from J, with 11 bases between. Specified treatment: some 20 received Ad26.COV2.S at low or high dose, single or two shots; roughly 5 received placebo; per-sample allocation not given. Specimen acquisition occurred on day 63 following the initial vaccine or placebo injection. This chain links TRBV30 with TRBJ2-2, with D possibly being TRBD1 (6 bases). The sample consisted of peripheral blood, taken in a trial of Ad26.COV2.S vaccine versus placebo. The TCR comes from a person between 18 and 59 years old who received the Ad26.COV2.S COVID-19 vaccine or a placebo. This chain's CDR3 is CAWSHLGGGELFF. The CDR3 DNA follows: TGTGCCTGGAGTCATCTAGGGGGCGGGGAGCTGTTTTTT.